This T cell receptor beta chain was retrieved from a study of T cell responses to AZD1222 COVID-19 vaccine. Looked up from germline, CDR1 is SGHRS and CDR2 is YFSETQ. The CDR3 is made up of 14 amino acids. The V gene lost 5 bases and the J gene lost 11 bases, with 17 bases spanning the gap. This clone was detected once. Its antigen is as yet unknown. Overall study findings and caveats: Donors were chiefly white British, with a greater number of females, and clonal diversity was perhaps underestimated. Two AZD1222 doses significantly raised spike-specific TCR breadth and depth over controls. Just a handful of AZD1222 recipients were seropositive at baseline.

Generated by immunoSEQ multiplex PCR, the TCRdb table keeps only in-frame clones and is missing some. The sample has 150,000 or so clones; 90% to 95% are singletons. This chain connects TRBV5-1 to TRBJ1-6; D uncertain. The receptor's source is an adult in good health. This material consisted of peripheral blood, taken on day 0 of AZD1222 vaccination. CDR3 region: CASSPARDSPPLHF. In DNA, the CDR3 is TGCGCCAGCAGTCCGGCGAGGGATTCTCCACCCCTCCACTTT.